One sample yielded the 25 T cell receptor beta chains listed below, sequenced in a study of regulatory T cells in long-lasting Graves disease. Time point indicated: persistent/refractory GD, antithyroid drugs over 5 years with positive TRAb. The TCR library was made from RNA extracted from PBMCs. TCR beta libraries were built with iRepertoire HTBI primers and Arm-PCR of CDR3 regions. A single record per CDR3 protein comes from TCRdb applying MiXCR to the multiplex PCR reads. The sample holds 400,000 to 500,000 distinct CDR3 sequences, about 22% seen once. The source material was peripheral blood mononuclear cells (PBMCs), sampled when the disease was refractory, from a patient treated with antithyroid drugs. The receptors stem from a female donor with Graves disease.

This clonotype was seen many times. The V call is TRBV15, the J call TRBJ2-5; D unresolved. There are 14 residues in the CDR3. The ends were cut back, 1 base at V and 4 bases at J, with 10 bases in the middle. Germline CDR1 and CDR2: LNHNV and YYDKDF (reference sequence). For the CDR3, the DNA is TGTGCCACCAGCAGAGTAAGGGTCGGAGAGACCCAGTACTTC. Residues: CATSRVRVGETQYF.

This clonotype has just a few counts. CDR3 sequence reads: CASSVTGVDTEAFF. The CDR3 region has the DNA TGTGCCAGCAGTGTGACAGGGGTTGACACTGAAGCTTTCTTT. The chain joins TRBV12-3 or TRBV12-4 to TRBJ1-1; the match to TRBD1 covers 8 bases. V shed 5 bases, J shed 3 bases, and the junction held 5 bases outside the gene matches. The CDR3 is 14 residues long.

This clonotype was seen at least ten times. The rearrangement uses TRBV11-2 and TRBJ1-1; D unresolved. Trimming cost V 2 bases and J 2 bases, with 12 bases left between them. CDR1 is SGHAT and CDR2 is FQNNGV in the germline V gene. The CDR3 loop spans 15 amino acids. The CDR3 here is CASSLWSVGNTEAFF. The CDR3 nucleotides read TGTGCCAGCAGCTTATGGTCCGTGGGAAACACTGAAGCTTTCTTT.

With regard to this clonotype: This may be a read error: a much more frequent sequence differs by one nucleotide. J is TRBJ2-7 and V is TRBV6-1, with TRBD2 identical over 14 bases. This CDR3 is built from 18 residues. After removal of 2 bases from V and 0 bases from J, the junction contained 6 bases not matched to a gene. Germline CDR1 reads MNHNS; CDR2 reads SASEGT. The CDR3 loop is CASSERTSGGIASYEQYF. CDR3 nucleotide sequence: TGTGCCAGCAGTGAACGGACTAGCGGGGGGATAGCCTCCTACGAGCAGTACTTC.

The chain uses TRBV6-2 or TRBV6-3 and TRBJ2-7; 7 bases map to TRBD1. In germline, CDR1 is MNHEY, CDR2 SVGEGT. The CDR3 is 16 residues long. The V and J ends lost 0 bases and 3 bases, in that order; junction bases with no gene match: 8. CDR3 in DNA: TGTGCCAGCAGTTACTCCCCCCGGGGACAGCTCTACGAGCAGTACTTC. Protein product: CASSYSPRGQLYEQYF.

The rearrangement links TRBV28 to TRBJ2-2; 7 positions match TRBD1. The CDR3 runs 15 residues. Per the germline V gene, CDR1 is MDHEN and CDR2 is SYDVKM. V shed 6 bases, J shed 5 bases, and the junction held 9 bases outside the gene matches. CDR3 nucleotides: TGTGCCAGCAGCCACAGGGGCCTTGGAACCGGGGAGCTGTTTTTT. As protein: CASSHRGLGTGELFF.

The gene calls are TRBV4-1 and TRBJ2-2; possibly TRBD1 or TRBD2 for D (5 bases each). Trimming stripped 4 bases from V and 3 bases from J, with 15 bases between. CDR1 MGHRA and CDR2 YSYEKL come from the germline V gene. The CDR3 consists of 16 residues. The CDR3 nucleotides are TGCGCCAGCAGCCTGGGACGGTTGCCCGACACCGGGGAGCTGTTTTTT. Translation gives CASSLGRLPDTGELFF.

In its sample, this clonotype was seen a few times. The chain recombines TRBV30 with TRBJ2-7; 7 nucleotides agree with TRBD2. Germline assignment: CDR1 GTSNPN and CDR2 SVGIG (reference sequence). The CDR3 is 14 residues long. The ends lost 2 bases at V and 5 bases at J; junction bases unmatched: 9. In DNA form, the CDR3 reads TGTGCCTGGAGTCTTCAACTAGCGATCCACGAGCAGTACTTC. Its translation is CAWSLQLAIHEQYF. Using reference TRBV30 and TRBJ2-7 for the parts outside the CDR3, the full variable domain is SQTIHQWPATLVQPVGSPLSLECTVEGTSNPNLYWYRQAAGRGLQLLFYSVGIGQISSEVPQNLSASRPQDRQFILSSKKLLLSDSGFYLCAWSLQLAIHEQYFGPGTRLTVT.

In this sample, this clonotype turned up a few times. The CDR3 nucleotides read TGCGCCAGCAGCCAAGTGACAGGGGTCCACACTGAAGCTTTCTTT. Amino acids: CASSQVTGVHTEAFF. This rearrangement joins TRBV4-1 to TRBJ1-1; 8 bases are a match to TRBD1. The V and J ends lost 1 base and 3 bases, in that order; junction bases with no gene match: 4. Germline-derived CDR1 and CDR2 are MGHRA and YSYEKL. CDR3 length: 15 amino acids.

The chain recombines TRBV6-1 with TRBJ1-1; maybe TRBD1 (5 bases). The V and J ends lost 6 bases and 4 bases respectively, with 12 bases between them. The germline V gene encodes CDR1 MNHNS and CDR2 SASEGT. The CDR3 has 13 residues. The CDR3 sequence is CASRRGVGTEAFF. The CDR3 DNA is TGTGCCAGCAGGAGGGGAGTGGGCACTGAAGCTTTCTTT.

Comment on this clonotype: Given a much more abundant clone one base away, this may be a read error. V usage is TRBV6-5 and J usage is TRBJ2-7, with D uncertain. CDR3 size: 14 residues. Germline V gene sequence: CDR1 MNHEY, CDR2 SVGAGI. The CDR3 nucleotides are TGTGCCAGCGGTTACGCGGTCGGAACCTACGAGCAGTACTTC. Protein sequence: CASGYAVGTYEQYF.

This clonotype was counted many times. This chain joins TRBV24-1 and TRBJ1-2; 8 bases fit TRBD1. The germline V gene encodes CDR1 KGHDR and CDR2 SFDVKD. With 3 bases clipped from V and 2 bases from J, the junction kept 4 bases outside the gene matches. The CDR3 has 15 amino acids. As DNA, the CDR3 is TGTGCCACCAGTGATACCGGACAGGGAAACTATGGCTACACCTTC. Its protein product is CATSDTGQGNYGYTF.

The chain employs TRBV29-1 and TRBJ2-2; 7 bases agree with TRBD1. Germline loops: CDR1 SQVTM, CDR2 ANQGSEA. The CDR3 runs 15 residues. V lost 2 bases to trimming and J lost 1 base; unmatched junction nucleotides: 4. The CDR3 is CSVESGDRNTGELFF. CDR3 DNA sequence: TGCAGCGTTGAAAGTGGGGACAGGAACACCGGGGAGCTGTTTTTT.

This clonotype was picked up many times. The chain is built from TRBV19 and TRBJ1-5; D gene ambiguous. Trimming cost V 3 bases and J 4 bases, with 7 bases left between them. The CDR3 spans 13 residues. Germline CDR1 LNHDA, CDR2 SQIVND (reference sequence). In DNA form, the CDR3 reads TGTGCCAGTAGTATGGTCCCTAATCAGCCCCAGCATTTT. The encoded protein is CASSMVPNQPQHF.

This chain links TRBV28 with TRBJ2-7; D is perhaps TRBD1 (6 bases). Trimming cost V 1 base and J 5 bases, with 21 bases left between them. Germline CDR1 reads MDHEN; CDR2 reads SYDVKM. This CDR3 is 17 amino acids long. The CDR3 is CASSLYVGALGYHEQYF. The CDR3 DNA reads TGTGCCAGCAGTTTATACGTGGGGGCGTTAGGTTACCACGAGCAGTACTTC.

This clonotype was counted at least ten times. V is TRBV11-2 and J is TRBJ2-7; possible D gene TRBD1, 5 bases. Germline V CDR1 and CDR2: SGHAT, FQNNGV. Trimming took 1 base from V and 5 from J, leaving 15 bases between them. This CDR3 is 15 amino acids long. CDR3 nucleotide sequence: TGTGCCAGCAGCTTAGGTCAGGGTAATTCCCACGAGCAGTACTTC. This encodes CASSLGQGNSHEQYF.

This clonotype was observed many times. The CDR3 nucleotides are TGTGCCAGCAGTTACGTGGCTAGTTTGCCGCAATATAACGAGCAGTACTTC. Protein product: CASSYVASLPQYNEQYF. The chain has TRBV6-9 and TRBJ2-7; D gene ambiguous. Germline assignment: CDR1 MNHGY and CDR2 SVAAGI. V lost 3 bases and J lost 5, with 23 bases in between. CDR3 length: 17 residues.

The table lists this clonotype with a few counts. The chain recombines TRBV27 with TRBJ2-7; perhaps TRBD2 as D (5 bases). There are 15 residues in the CDR3. V was trimmed by 2 bases and J by 3 bases, leaving 14 bases between them. Germline V gives CDR1 MNHEY, CDR2 SMNVEV (reference sequence). CDR3: CASSLEGSDRYEQYF. As DNA, the CDR3 is TGTGCCAGCAGTTTAGAGGGAAGTGACCGCTACGAGCAGTACTTC.

This clonotype has a handful of counts. This sequence joins TRBV7-8 and TRBJ2-3; TRBD2 agrees at 10 bases. V lost 5 bases and J lost 9; bases outside the gene matches: 2. Germline V gene sequence: CDR1 SGHVS, CDR2 FQNEAQ. The CDR3 length is 12 residues. CDR3 loop: CASSGLAATQYF. CDR3 nucleotides: TGTGCCAGCAGCGGACTAGCGGCCACGCAGTATTTT.

Concerning this clonotype: Relative to the germline gene, one junction end is altered; a read error may explain this. The genes are TRBV12-3 or TRBV12-4 and TRBJ2-1; 11 bases are shared with TRBD2. The CDR3 is 15 residues long. The CDR3 spells CASSLIGLAGVMAVF. The CDR3 DNA reads TGTGCCAGCAGTTTAATAGGACTAGCGGGTGTTATGGCCGTCTTC.

Worth noting for this clonotype: A read error may be the cause here, since a much bigger clone is one base away. V gene TRBV6-5 combines with J gene TRBJ1-1, with TRBD1 as a possible D gene (6 bases). The CDR3 covers 14 residues. Germline assignment: CDR1 MNHEY and CDR2 SVGAGI. DNA of the CDR3: TGTGCCAACAGTTACGCACAGGGAGGCACTGAAGCTTTCTTT. It encodes CANSYAQGGTEAFF.

The CDR3 DNA reads TGTGCCAGCAGCGCCGCGGGCTCTGGAAACACCATATATTTT. Its translation: CASSAAGSGNTIYF. The chain links TRBV5-6 to TRBJ1-3; D gene uncertain. Trimming shortened V by 4 bases and J by 0 bases, and 8 bases separated the two germline ends. Germline lookup yields CDR1 SGHDT and CDR2 YYEEEE. The CDR3 consists of 14 residues.

The gene calls are TRBV5-5 and TRBJ1-6; D unresolved. Germline V lookup: CDR1 SGHKS, CDR2 YYEKEE (reference sequence). The V end lost 2 bases, the J end lost 12 bases, and 18 bases lay between the germline ends. This CDR3 is built from 15 residues. CDR3 region: CASSLNSFMGRPLHF. The CDR3 DNA sequence: TGTGCCAGCAGCTTAAACAGCTTCATGGGTAGACCCCTCCACTTT.

This clonotype was counted only a few times. The V and J genes are TRBV28 and TRBJ1-6; 8 bases are a match to TRBD1. The V gene's germline CDR1 is MDHEN and CDR2 SYDVKM. CDR3 size: 14 residues. Trimming at V came to 6 bases and at J to 9 bases, leaving 7 bases not matched to a gene. This chain's CDR3 is CASRPGQVPSPLHF. The DNA for the CDR3 is TGTGCCAGCAGGCCGGGACAGGTCCCTTCACCCCTCCACTTT.

In regard to this clonotype: This likely reflects a read error, since a far larger clone is one base away. This chain joins TRBV6-1 and TRBJ1-2; D is unclear. Trimming took off 11 bases at V and 3 bases at J, with 16 bases between the two ends. The germline V gene has CDR1 MNHNS and CDR2 SASEGT. The CDR3 sequence is 13 residues long. The CDR3: CAGKGLLDYGYTF. CDR3 DNA sequence: TGTGCCGGCAAGGGCCTCCTGGACTATGGCTACACCTTC.